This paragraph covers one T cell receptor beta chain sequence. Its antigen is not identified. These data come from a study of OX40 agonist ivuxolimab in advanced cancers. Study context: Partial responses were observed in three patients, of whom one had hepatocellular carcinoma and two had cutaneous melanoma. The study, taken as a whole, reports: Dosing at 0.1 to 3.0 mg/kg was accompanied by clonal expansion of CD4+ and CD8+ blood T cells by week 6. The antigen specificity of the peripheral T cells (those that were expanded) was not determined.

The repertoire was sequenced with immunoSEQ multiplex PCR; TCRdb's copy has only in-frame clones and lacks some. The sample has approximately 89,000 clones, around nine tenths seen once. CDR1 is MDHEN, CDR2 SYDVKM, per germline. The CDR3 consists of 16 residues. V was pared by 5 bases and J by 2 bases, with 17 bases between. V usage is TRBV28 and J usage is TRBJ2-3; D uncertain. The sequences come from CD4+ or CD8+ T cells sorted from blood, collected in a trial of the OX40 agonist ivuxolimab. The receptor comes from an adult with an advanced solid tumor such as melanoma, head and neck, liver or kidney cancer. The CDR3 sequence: CASSTRFGVYTDTQYF. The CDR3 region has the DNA TGTGCCAGCAGTACCAGATTTGGGGTGTACACAGATACGCAGTATTTT.